Sequencing of this T cell receptor (beta chain) was carried out in a study of identical twins. Study observations and caveats: Less excess twin sharing appeared in beta out-of-frame sequences. Twins shared out-of-frame alpha sequences with excess low generation probability.

TCRdb passed the 5' RACE reads through MiXCR, listing each CDR3 protein once. This sample has 280,000 or so distinct CDR3 sequences, with under 9.5% found just once. This CDR3 contains 14 residues. J lost 3 bases, V lost 5 bases, and 6 bases had no gene match. The germline gives CDR1 DFQATT, CDR2 SNEGSKA (reference sequence). This clonotype has a handful of counts. The target antigen is unknown. This same sample was also part of a study on yellow fever vaccine responses in identical twins.

The chain is built from TRBV20-1 and TRBJ2-1, with 8 bases that match TRBD1. What was sequenced was memory (CD45RO+) T cells sorted from blood. This receptor was obtained from a woman aged 18-29 years in good health. The CDR3 DNA sequence: TGCAGTGCTGCTCCGGGACAGGACTACAATGAGCAGTTCTTC. This translates into CSAAPGQDYNEQFF.